The 22 T cell receptor beta chains below were found in one sample sequenced in a study of shared clonotypes between healthy human individuals. TCRdb's table, derived via immunoSEQ multiplex PCR, lists solely in-frame clones and lacks some. Found here are 1.5 million to 2.5 million clones, just under 95% of them singletons; the top ten hold 0.95% to 1.5%. Naive-designated CD8 cells lacked CD45RO, were positively enriched for CCR7, and omitted terminally differentiated effector memory CD45RA+ cells. Sequenced: naive CD8+ T cells sorted from blood. All receptors come from a man between 18 and 35 years old in good health.

For the CDR3, the DNA is TGTGCCAGCAGTGAAAATCGGGGAGGTCCAGATACGCAGTATTTT. Translating it yields CASSENRGGPDTQYF. The V gene is TRBV6-1, the J gene TRBJ2-3; D perhaps matches TRBD2 (6 bases). The CDR3 extends over 15 amino acids. V was shortened by 2 bases and J by 4 bases, with 13 bases between the two germline ends. Looked up from germline, CDR1 is MNHNS and CDR2 is SASEGT.

V usage is TRBV7-9 and J usage is TRBJ2-7, with TRBD1 as a possible D gene (7 bases). Trimming cost V 7 bases and J 9 bases, with 19 bases left between them. Germline V gene data show CDR1 as SEHNR and CDR2 as FQNEAQ (reference sequence). The CDR3 is 13 residues long. The CDR3 is CASNSGQAGGQYF. The CDR3 nucleotides read TGTGCCAGCAACTCCGGACAGGCCGGGGGGCAGTACTTC.

The chain recombines TRBV4-3 with TRBJ2-1; 10 nucleotides agree with TRBD2. CDR1 and CDR2 from the germline V gene are LGHNA and YSLEER. The CDR3 length is 16 residues. The V and J ends lost 0 bases and 9 bases, in that order; junction bases with no gene match: 8. The CDR3, as DNA: TGCGCCAGCAGCCAAGACGGAGCGGGAGGGAGGGCTGAGCAGTTCTTC. Its translation is CASSQDGAGGRAEQFF.

The rearrangement links TRBV27 to TRBJ2-1, with D possibly being TRBD2 (5 bases). The CDR3 length is 17 residues. Trimming removed 3 bases from V and 0 bases from J, with 15 bases in between. From germline, CDR1 is MNHEY and CDR2 SMNVEV (reference sequence). Written as DNA, the CDR3 is TGTGCCAGCAGTTTTCGCGGGCCAATTCTCTCCTACAATGAGCAGTTCTTC. It encodes CASSFRGPILSYNEQFF.

This clone was found once. The rearrangement joins TRBV27 to TRBJ1-2; possibly TRBD1 for D (5 bases). V lost 4 bases to trimming and J lost 4 bases, with 13 bases between them. The CDR3 extends over 14 amino acids. Germline V lookup: CDR1 MNHEY, CDR2 SMNVEV (reference sequence). The CDR3 DNA reads as TGTGCCAGCAGTTCCCCGGGACCTTCCTATGGCTACACCTTC. The encoded protein is CASSSPGPSYGYTF.

V is TRBV5-1 and J is TRBJ2-7; tentatively, D is TRBD1 (5 bases). Germline CDR1 reads SGHRS; CDR2 reads YFSETQ. The V gene lost 1 base and the J gene lost 5 bases, with 10 bases spanning the gap. The length of the CDR3 is 13 residues. CDR3 in DNA: TGCGCCAGCAGCTTGATGTCCAGGGACGAGCAGTACTTC. It translates to CASSLMSRDEQYF.

The V gene is TRBV6-5, the J gene TRBJ1-4, with TRBD1 matching 11 bases. The germline gives CDR1 MNHEY, CDR2 SVGAGI. The CDR3 is 15 residues long. V gave up 5 bases and J gave up 6 bases; unmatched junction bases: 5. This CDR3 is CASSPGQGADEKLFF. The CDR3 DNA reads TGTGCCAGCAGTCCCGGACAGGGGGCGGATGAAAAACTGTTTTTT.

On this clone itself: The same CDR3 can be traced to other DNA sequences in this sample. This rearrangement joins TRBV19 to TRBJ2-7, with D possibly TRBD2 on 6 matching bases. The V and J ends lost 3 bases and 0 bases respectively, with 9 bases between them. Germline assignment: CDR1 LNHDA and CDR2 SQIVND (reference sequence). This CDR3 has 14 amino acids. The CDR3, as DNA: TGTGCCAGTAGTATTGTCGGGAGCTCCTACGAGCAGTACTTC. It specifies CASSIVGSSYEQYF.

Remarks on this clone: Distinct nucleotide sequences in the sample also encode this CDR3. This chain links TRBV10-2 with TRBJ2-1; no definite D call. This CDR3 comprises 10 residues. V lost 8 bases, J lost 5 bases, and 4 bases lay in between. Germline CDR1 WSHSY, CDR2 SAAADI. The CDR3 DNA reads TGCGCCAGCCGGGACAATGAGCAGTTCTTC. Amino acid sequence: CASRDNEQFF.

This clone was seen once. This chain uses TRBV6-5 with TRBJ2-3; 11 positions agree with TRBD2. Germline V gene data show CDR1 as MNHEY and CDR2 as SVGAGI. There are 15 residues in the CDR3. J was trimmed by 5 bases and V by 6 bases; bases with no gene match: 7. The CDR3 spells CASRNLAGGVDTQYF. In DNA form, the CDR3 reads TGTGCCAGCAGAAACTTAGCGGGAGGGGTAGATACGCAGTATTTT.

The chain couples TRBV19 to TRBJ2-1; TRBD2 matches 8 bases. Looked up from germline, CDR1 is LNHDA and CDR2 is SQIVND (reference sequence). Losses at the gene ends were 0 bases for V and 4 bases for J; bases not matched to a gene: 8. The CDR3 runs 17 residues. CDR3 amino acids: CASSIDLETSVYNEQFF. The DNA of the CDR3 is TGTGCCAGTAGTATAGATCTCGAGACTAGCGTATACAATGAGCAGTTCTTC.

V and J are TRBV6-5 and TRBJ1-2; D is undetermined. CDR1 and CDR2 from the germline V gene are MNHEY and SVGAGI. This CDR3 is 14 amino acids long. V was cut by 0 bases and J by 2 bases, with 7 bases left in between. CDR3 amino acids: CASSYSELNYGYTF. CDR3 sequence (DNA): TGTGCCAGCAGTTACTCCGAGTTGAACTATGGCTACACCTTC.

In regard to this clone: Other DNA variants within this sample encode the same CDR3. V usage is TRBV5-6 and J usage is TRBJ1-5, with D uncertain. CDR1 SGHDT and CDR2 YYEEEE come from the germline V gene. Between the trimmed V and J ends, which lost 2 bases and 4 bases, there was a span of 10 bases. This CDR3 is 14 amino acids long. In DNA, the CDR3 is TGTGCCAGCAGCTTTTGGGGAGGGAATCAGCCCCAGCATTTT. This sequence encodes CASSFWGGNQPQHF.

The chain recombines TRBV11-2 with TRBJ2-7; TRBD2 might be the D (5 bases). Trimming stripped 1 base from V and 3 bases from J, with 10 bases between. The germline gives CDR1 SGHAT, CDR2 FQNNGV. The CDR3 runs 14 residues. The CDR3 nucleotides are TGTGCCAGCAGCTTAGCGGCTAGCAACTACGAGCAGTACTTC. Translated: CASSLAASNYEQYF.

The V and J genes are TRBV4-2 and TRBJ2-7, with 10 bases fitting TRBD2. The CDR3 covers 16 residues. Germline loops: CDR1 LGHNA, CDR2 YNFKEQ. V dropped 3 bases and J dropped 0; count of bases not matched to a gene: 5. The CDR3 nucleotides read TGTGCCAGCAGCCAGTACCTAGCGGGAGACTCCTACGAGCAGTACTTC. Its translation is CASSQYLAGDSYEQYF.

The V call is TRBV2, the J call TRBJ2-1, with unresolved D. The CDR3 length is 11 residues. CDR1 is SNHLY, CDR2 FYNNEI, per germline. V was cut by 9 bases and J by 8 bases, with 11 bases left in between. The CDR3 bases are TGTGCCAGATCGGTGGTGGATGAGCAGTTCTTC. It encodes CARSVVDEQFF.

This chain uses TRBV9 with TRBJ2-1; 9 positions match TRBD2. This CDR3 has 15 residues. After removal of 3 bases from V and 1 base from J, the junction contained 2 bases not matched to a gene. Germline V CDR1 and CDR2: SGDLS, YYNGEE. The chain's CDR3 is CASSASGASYNEQFF. The CDR3 nucleotides are TGTGCCAGCAGCGCTAGCGGGGCGTCCTACAATGAGCAGTTCTTC.

This clone was seen just once. The chain couples TRBV7-9 to TRBJ2-7; 10 nucleotides match TRBD1. Germline CDR1 reads SEHNR; CDR2 reads FQNEAQ (reference sequence). Unmatched junction bases numbered 14, after V lost 1 base and J lost 5 bases. CDR3 length: 18 residues. The CDR3 is CASSLGGSGTGVFDEQYF. CDR3 bases: TGTGCCAGCAGCTTAGGAGGTTCCGGGACAGGGGTTTTCGACGAGCAGTACTTC.

Only one count was recorded for this clone. V usage is TRBV29-1 and J usage is TRBJ2-7; 7 nucleotides align to TRBD2. Germline V gene sequence: CDR1 SQVTM, CDR2 ANQGSEA. This CDR3 is built from 14 residues. V lost 1 base and J lost 0; bases outside the gene matches: 3. The CDR3 sequence: CSVEGKRGSYEQYF. CDR3 DNA sequence: TGCAGCGTTGAAGGCAAGCGGGGCTCCTACGAGCAGTACTTC.

A note on this clone: Possible read error: a much larger clone is one base away. Other DNA variants within this sample encode the same CDR3. The chain couples TRBV5-6 to TRBJ2-7; no clear D gene. Trimming pared 2 bases from V and 4 bases from J, leaving 4 bases between. The CDR3 runs 11 residues. Per germline, CDR1 SGHDT and CDR2 YYEEEE. This CDR3 reads CASSFGYEQYF. The CDR3 DNA reads as TGTGCCAGCAGCTTCGGATACGAGCAGTACTTC.

The chain is built from TRBV4-1 and TRBJ2-7; D perhaps matches TRBD2 (5 bases). The germline V gene has CDR1 MGHRA and CDR2 YSYEKL. Trimming took off 1 base at V and 3 bases at J, with 16 bases between the two ends. This CDR3 region has 16 residues. CDR3 sequence: CASSQGVSGVGYEQYF. The DNA for the CDR3 is TGCGCCAGCAGCCAAGGGGTCTCCGGGGTCGGCTACGAGCAGTACTTC.

J is TRBJ1-1 and V is TRBV19; tentatively, D is TRBD1 (5 bases). There are 12 residues in the CDR3. Germline V gene data show CDR1 as LNHDA and CDR2 as SQIVND (reference sequence). Trimming took 10 bases from V and 3 from J, leaving 12 bases between them. CDR3 amino acids: CATRGMDTEAFF. In DNA, the CDR3 is TGTGCCACCCGGGGCATGGACACTGAAGCTTTCTTT.